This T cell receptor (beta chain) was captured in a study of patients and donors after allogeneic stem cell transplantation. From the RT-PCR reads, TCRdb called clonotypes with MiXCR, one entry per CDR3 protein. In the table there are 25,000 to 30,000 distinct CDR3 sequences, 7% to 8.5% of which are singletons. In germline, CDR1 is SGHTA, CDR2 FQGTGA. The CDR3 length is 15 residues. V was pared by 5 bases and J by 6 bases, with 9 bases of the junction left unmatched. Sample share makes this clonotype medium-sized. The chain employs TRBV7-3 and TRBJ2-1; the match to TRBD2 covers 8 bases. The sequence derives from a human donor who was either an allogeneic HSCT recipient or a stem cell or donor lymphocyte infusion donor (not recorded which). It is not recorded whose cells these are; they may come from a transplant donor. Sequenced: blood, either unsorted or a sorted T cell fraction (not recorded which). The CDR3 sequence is CASSPSGTSGNEQFF. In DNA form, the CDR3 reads TGTGCCAGCAGCCCCTCCGGGACTAGTGGCAATGAGCAGTTCTTC.